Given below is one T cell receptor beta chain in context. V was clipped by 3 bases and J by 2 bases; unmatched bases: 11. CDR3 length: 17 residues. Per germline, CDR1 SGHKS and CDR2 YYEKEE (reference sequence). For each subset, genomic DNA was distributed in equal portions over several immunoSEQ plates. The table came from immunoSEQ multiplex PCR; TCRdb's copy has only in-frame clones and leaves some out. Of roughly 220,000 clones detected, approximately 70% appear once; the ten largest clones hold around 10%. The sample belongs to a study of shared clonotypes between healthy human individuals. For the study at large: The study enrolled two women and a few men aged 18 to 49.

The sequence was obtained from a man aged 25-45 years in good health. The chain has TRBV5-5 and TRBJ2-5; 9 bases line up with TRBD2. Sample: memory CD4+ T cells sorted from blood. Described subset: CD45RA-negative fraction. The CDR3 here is CASSSTPGLAGQETQYF. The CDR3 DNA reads TGTGCCAGCAGCTCCACCCCGGGGCTAGCGGGACAAGAGACCCAGTACTTC.